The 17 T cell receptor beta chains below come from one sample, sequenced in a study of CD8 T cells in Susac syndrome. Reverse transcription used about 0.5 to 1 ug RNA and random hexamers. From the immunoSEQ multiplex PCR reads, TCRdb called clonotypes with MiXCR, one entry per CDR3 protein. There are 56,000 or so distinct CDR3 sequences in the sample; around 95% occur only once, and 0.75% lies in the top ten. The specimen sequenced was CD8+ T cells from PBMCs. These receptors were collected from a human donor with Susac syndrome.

Here the CDR3 reads CASSLRTSGGMDTQYF. CDR3 nucleotide sequence: TGTGCCAGCAGTCTCCGGACTAGCGGGGGGATGGATACGCAGTATTTT. The genes are TRBV6-1 and TRBJ2-3, with TRBD2 identical over 14 bases. Germline V CDR1 and CDR2: MNHNS, SASEGT. The V and J ends lost 5 bases and 6 bases, in that order; junction bases with no gene match: 7. CDR3 length equals 16 residues.

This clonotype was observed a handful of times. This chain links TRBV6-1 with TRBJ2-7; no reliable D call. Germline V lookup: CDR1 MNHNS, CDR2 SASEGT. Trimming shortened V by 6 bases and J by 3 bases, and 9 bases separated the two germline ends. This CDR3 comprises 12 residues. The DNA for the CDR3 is TGTGCCAGCAGACGAAAGGACTACGAGCAGTACTTC. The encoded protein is CASRRKDYEQYF.

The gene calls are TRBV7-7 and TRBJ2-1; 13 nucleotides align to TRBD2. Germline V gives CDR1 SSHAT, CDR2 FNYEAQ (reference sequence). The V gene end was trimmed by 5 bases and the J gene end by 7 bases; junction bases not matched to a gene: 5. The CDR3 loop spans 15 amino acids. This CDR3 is CASSPGLAGRNEQFF. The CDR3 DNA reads TGTGCCAGCAGCCCGGGACTAGCGGGGAGGAATGAGCAGTTCTTC. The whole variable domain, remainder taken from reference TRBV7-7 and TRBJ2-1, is GAGVSQSPRYKVTKRGQDVTLRCDPISSHATLYWYQQALGQGPEFLTYFNYEAQPDKSGLPSDRFSAERPEGSISTLTIQRTEQRDSAMYRCASSPGLAGRNEQFFGPGTRLTVL.

CDR3 loop: CASEGLAGTDTQYF. The CDR3 DNA sequence: TGTGCCAGTGAGGGACTAGCGGGCACAGATACGCAGTATTTT. The rearrangement uses TRBV7-9 and TRBJ2-3; TRBD2 matches at 11 bases. The ends lost 9 bases at V and 1 base at J; junction bases unmatched: 3. CDR1 is SEHNR and CDR2 is FQNEAQ in the germline V gene (reference sequence). CDR3 size: 14 residues.

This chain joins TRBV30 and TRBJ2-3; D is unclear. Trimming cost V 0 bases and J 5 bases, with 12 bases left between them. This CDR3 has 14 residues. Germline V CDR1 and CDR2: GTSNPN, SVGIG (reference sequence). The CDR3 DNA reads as TGTGCCTGGAGTGTGAGATGGCTTGGAGATACGCAGTATTTT. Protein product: CAWSVRWLGDTQYF.

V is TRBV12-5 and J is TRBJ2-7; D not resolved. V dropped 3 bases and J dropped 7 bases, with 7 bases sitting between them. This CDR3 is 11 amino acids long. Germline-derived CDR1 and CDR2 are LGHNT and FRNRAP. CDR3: CASGLGSEQYF. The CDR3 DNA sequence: TGTGCTAGTGGTTTAGGGTCGGAGCAGTACTTC.

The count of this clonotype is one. The CDR3 loop is CASSLTPGDRQFF. The DNA of the CDR3 is TGTGCCAGTAGTCTCACTCCGGGGGATAGGCAGTTCTTC. The chain carries TRBV19 and TRBJ2-1, with D maybe TRBD2 (6 bases). The V end lost 5 bases, the J end lost 12 bases, and 17 bases lay between the germline ends. The CDR3 runs 13 residues. Germline CDR1 reads LNHDA; CDR2 reads SQIVND (reference sequence).

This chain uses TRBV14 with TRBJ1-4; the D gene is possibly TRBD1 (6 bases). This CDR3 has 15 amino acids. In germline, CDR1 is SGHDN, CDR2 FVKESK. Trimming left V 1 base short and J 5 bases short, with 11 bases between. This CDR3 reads CASSQGRTVNEKLFF. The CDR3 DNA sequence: TGTGCCAGCAGCCAAGGAAGGACAGTCAATGAAAAACTGTTTTTT.

The CDR3 reads CASLGSGELFF. Here the CDR3 DNA reads TGTGCCAGCTTGGGCTCCGGGGAGCTGTTTTTT. V is TRBV6-1 and J is TRBJ2-2, with unresolved D. The CDR3 runs to 11 residues. Trimming removed 8 bases at V and 6 bases at J, with 7 bases between. Germline CDR1 and CDR2: MNHNS and SASEGT.

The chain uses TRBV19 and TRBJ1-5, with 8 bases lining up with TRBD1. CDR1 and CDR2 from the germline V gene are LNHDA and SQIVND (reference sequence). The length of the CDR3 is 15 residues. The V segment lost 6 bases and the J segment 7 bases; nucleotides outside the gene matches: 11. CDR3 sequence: CASSTEQGGGQPQHF. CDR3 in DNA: TGTGCCAGTAGCACCGAACAGGGGGGCGGCCAGCCCCAGCATTTT.

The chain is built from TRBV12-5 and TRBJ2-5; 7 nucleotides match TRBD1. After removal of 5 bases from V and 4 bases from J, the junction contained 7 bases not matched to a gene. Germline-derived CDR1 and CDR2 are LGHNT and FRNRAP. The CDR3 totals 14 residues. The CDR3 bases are TGTGCTAGTGGTCCTGGGACAGCGAGAGAGACCCAGTACTTC. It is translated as CASGPGTARETQYF.

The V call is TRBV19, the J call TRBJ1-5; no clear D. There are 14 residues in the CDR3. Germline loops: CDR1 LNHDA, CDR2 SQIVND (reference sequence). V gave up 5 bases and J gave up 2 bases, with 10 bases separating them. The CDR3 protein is CASSPLVGNQPQHF. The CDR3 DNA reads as TGTGCCAGTAGTCCCCTCGTGGGCAATCAGCCCCAGCATTTT.

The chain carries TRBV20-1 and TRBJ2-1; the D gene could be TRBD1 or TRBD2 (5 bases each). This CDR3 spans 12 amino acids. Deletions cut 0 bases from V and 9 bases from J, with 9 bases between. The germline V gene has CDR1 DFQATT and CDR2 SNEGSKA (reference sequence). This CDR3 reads CSARDVGGEQFF. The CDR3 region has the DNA TGCAGTGCTAGAGATGTTGGGGGTGAGCAGTTCTTC.

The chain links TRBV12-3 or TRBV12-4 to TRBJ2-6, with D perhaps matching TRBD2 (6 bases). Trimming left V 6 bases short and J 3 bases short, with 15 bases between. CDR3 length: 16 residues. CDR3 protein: CASSVSGEDGANVLTF. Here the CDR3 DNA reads TGTGCCAGCAGCGTAAGTGGGGAGGATGGGGCCAACGTCCTGACTTTC.

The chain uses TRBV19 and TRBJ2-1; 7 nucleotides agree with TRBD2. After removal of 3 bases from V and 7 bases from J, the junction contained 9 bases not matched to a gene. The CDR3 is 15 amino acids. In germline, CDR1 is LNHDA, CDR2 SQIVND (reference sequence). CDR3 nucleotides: TGTGCCAGTAGTATTGCTACGGGACTAAGAAATGAGCAGTTCTTC. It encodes CASSIATGLRNEQFF.

CDR3: CSARQGAHEKLFF. CDR3 coding DNA: TGCAGTGCTAGACAGGGGGCTCATGAAAAACTGTTTTTT. The rearrangement joins TRBV20-1 to TRBJ1-4; 8 bases are shared with TRBD1. After removal of 2 bases from V and 6 bases from J, the junction contained 2 bases not matched to a gene. Per the germline V gene, CDR1 is DFQATT and CDR2 is SNEGSKA (reference sequence). The CDR3 consists of 13 residues.

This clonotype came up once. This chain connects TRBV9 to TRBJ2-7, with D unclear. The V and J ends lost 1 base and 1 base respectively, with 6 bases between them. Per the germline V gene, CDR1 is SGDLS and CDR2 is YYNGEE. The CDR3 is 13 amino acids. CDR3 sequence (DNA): TGTGCCAGCAGCGTAACCGAGTCCTACGAGCAGTACTTC. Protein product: CASSVTESYEQYF. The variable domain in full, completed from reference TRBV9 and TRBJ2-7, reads DSGVTQTPKHLITATGQRVTLRCSPRSGDLSVYWYQQSLDQGLQFLIQYYNGEERAKGNILERFSAQQFPDLHSELNLSSLELGDSALYFCASSVTESYEQYFGPGTRLTVT.